The 23 T cell receptor beta chains below all came from one sample that was sequenced in a study of beta chain features in type 1 diabetes. Expressed TCRB transcripts were sequenced after all isolated RNA was converted to cDNA. Clones were read by immunoSEQ multiplex PCR, and TCRdb kept only the in-frame ones, dropping some. The table lists about 660,000 clones, around 15% of them singletons. Study observations and caveats: All four CD4+ subsets of Type 1 diabetes patients contained TCRB CDR3s that were moderately but significantly shorter.

No antigen has been assigned to these receptors. Sequencing was done on a sample of naive CD4+ T cells from blood. The receptors here all came from a man between 18 and 29 years old with type 1 diabetes.

The CDR3 here is CASSGERLTSYNEQFF. CDR3 sequence (DNA): TGTGCCAGCAGCGGCGAACGGCTGACCTCCTACAATGAGCAGTTCTTC. The J gene is TRBJ2-1, the V gene TRBV9, with D unresolved. This CDR3 region has 16 residues. Trimming took 3 bases from V and 0 from J, leaving 13 bases between them. The V gene's germline CDR1 is SGDLS and CDR2 YYNGEE.

The J gene is TRBJ2-5, the V gene TRBV5-1; D unresolved. From germline, CDR1 is SGHRS and CDR2 YFSETQ. The CDR3 is 15 residues long. Trimming left V 0 bases short and J 1 base short, with 10 bases between. The DNA of the CDR3 is TGCGCCAGCAGCTTGGCCGGAACTCCCCAAGAGACCCAGTACTTC. As protein: CASSLAGTPQETQYF.

This clone was counted a few times. This sequence joins TRBV14 and TRBJ2-7, with TRBD1 identical over 10 bases. The CDR3 consists of 15 residues. Germline V gene data show CDR1 as SGHDN and CDR2 as FVKESK. J gave up 2 bases and V 4 bases, and 5 bases lay outside the gene matches. The CDR3 sequence is CASSPPGTGAYEQYF. Written as DNA, the CDR3 is TGTGCCAGCAGCCCTCCCGGGACAGGGGCCTACGAGCAGTACTTC.

A few counts support this clone. The chain is built from TRBV5-1 and TRBJ2-5; 15 nucleotides line up with TRBD2. The CDR3 has 17 amino acids. V trimming: 4 bases; J trimming: 3 bases; junction bases outside the gene matches: 7. Germline V gives CDR1 SGHRS, CDR2 YFSETQ. The CDR3 DNA reads TGCGCCAGCAGCAGTGGGACTAGCGGGAGGAACAAAGAGACCCAGTACTTC. Translating it yields CASSSGTSGRNKETQYF.

This chain's CDR3 is CASSHPQILKYGYTF. The CDR3, as DNA: TGCGCCAGCAGCCACCCTCAGATATTAAAGTATGGCTACACCTTC. V and J are TRBV4-1 and TRBJ1-2; D is unresolved. CDR1 is MGHRA and CDR2 is YSYEKL in the germline V gene. With 3 bases removed from V and 5 bases from J, the gap between germline ends came to 16 bases. The CDR3 consists of 15 residues.

This clone showed up just a few times. This chain connects TRBV2 to TRBJ2-4; TRBD2 might be the D (5 bases). Trimming shortened V by 5 bases and J by 2 bases, and 16 bases separated the two germline ends. The CDR3 contains 16 residues. Per the germline V gene, CDR1 is SNHLY and CDR2 is FYNNEI. The DNA of the CDR3 is TGTGCCAGCAGTCTGGACTGGAGTTTGTCCAAAAACATTCAGTACTTC. This sequence encodes CASSLDWSLSKNIQYF.

This clone was recorded a few times. The chain has TRBV28 and TRBJ2-1, with D uncertain. This CDR3 region has 11 residues. Per germline, CDR1 MDHEN and CDR2 SYDVKM. V was pared by 6 bases and J by 5 bases, with 5 bases between. The CDR3 spells CASRANNEQFF. CDR3 nucleotides: TGTGCCAGCAGAGCAAACAATGAGCAGTTCTTC.

In this sample, this clone turned up a few times. This sequence joins TRBV14 and TRBJ2-7; D unclear. CDR3 size: 13 residues. Germline loops: CDR1 SGHDN, CDR2 FVKESK. The V end was cut by 1 base, the J end by 2 bases, with 6 bases between. The CDR3 DNA follows: TGTGCCAGCAGCCAAGCGCAGACCTACGAGCAGTACTTC. Its protein is CASSQAQTYEQYF.

The sample holds a few counts of this clone. The chain joins TRBV30 to TRBJ1-2; no clear D. This CDR3 is 14 amino acids long. Germline CDR1 and CDR2: GTSNPN and SVGIG (reference sequence). Trimming removed 0 bases from V and 3 bases from J, with 11 bases in between. Here the CDR3 reads CAWSVEGADYGYTF. The CDR3, as DNA: TGTGCCTGGAGTGTAGAGGGCGCGGACTATGGCTACACCTTC.

Written as DNA, the CDR3 is TGTGCCAGCAGCGTACAGGGGGGTAGGAATGAAAAACTGTTTTTT. As protein: CASSVQGGRNEKLFF. The V gene is TRBV7-9, the J gene TRBJ1-4; 8 bases match TRBD1. The CDR3 runs to 15 residues. Trimming cost V 5 bases and J 5 bases; bases outside gene matches: 7. Germline V CDR1 and CDR2: SEHNR, FQNEAQ (reference sequence).

This clone was counted a few times. The rearrangement uses TRBV18 and TRBJ2-1; no clear D. V was cut by 2 bases and J by 12 bases, with 11 bases left in between. This CDR3 spans 12 amino acids. The germline gives CDR1 KGHSH, CDR2 LQKENI. The CDR3 region is CASSPMIQVQFF. CDR3 nucleotide sequence: TGTGCCAGCTCACCAATGATCCAAGTGCAGTTCTTC.

The CDR3 DNA reads as TGTGCCAGCAGCTTTCAGGGGACCAACGAGCAGTACTTC. It is translated as CASSFQGTNEQYF. The V and J genes are TRBV7-9 and TRBJ2-7, with D perhaps TRBD1 (6 bases). This CDR3 is built from 13 residues. Germline lookup yields CDR1 SEHNR and CDR2 FQNEAQ (reference sequence). The V end was cut by 3 bases, the J end by 5 bases, with 11 bases between.

The chain couples TRBV5-1 to TRBJ2-1; 10 bases align to TRBD2. V was pared by 4 bases and J by 7 bases, with 8 bases of the junction left unmatched. CDR3 length: 15 amino acids. CDR1 and CDR2 (germline): SGHRS, YFSETQ. CDR3 in amino acids: CASSLQLAGINEQFF. CDR3 sequence (DNA): TGCGCCAGCAGCCTGCAACTAGCGGGAATAAATGAGCAGTTCTTC.

This clone was picked up a small number of times. This chain connects TRBV7-9 to TRBJ2-7; perhaps D is TRBD1 or TRBD2 (5 bases each). V was shortened by 5 bases and J by 6 bases, with 17 bases between the two germline ends. Germline V gene data show CDR1 as SEHNR and CDR2 as FQNEAQ (reference sequence). The CDR3 sequence is 14 residues long. The CDR3 nucleotides are TGTGCCAGCAGCCGCTGGGTGGTAGGGACCGAGCAGTACTTC. Translated, it gives CASSRWVVGTEQYF.

The table lists this clone with a few counts. This chain joins TRBV2 and TRBJ2-5, with D uncertain. Germline V gene data show CDR1 as SNHLY and CDR2 as FYNNEI. The CDR3 runs 15 residues. V was pared by 2 bases and J by 5 bases, with 15 bases between. This chain's CDR3 is CASSEKDVLGETQYF. As DNA, the CDR3 is TGTGCCAGCAGTGAAAAGGACGTTTTGGGGGAGACCCAGTACTTC.

This clone showed up just a few times. This chain links TRBV7-9 with TRBJ2-3; 9 nucleotides agree with TRBD2. With V trimmed by 5 bases and J by 4 bases, 7 bases remained unmatched. CDR3 size: 15 residues. CDR1 SEHNR and CDR2 FQNEAQ come from the germline V gene (reference sequence). CDR3: CASSMTSGLADTQYF. The CDR3 region has the DNA TGTGCCAGCAGCATGACTAGCGGTCTGGCAGATACGCAGTATTTT.

This rearrangement joins TRBV10-3 to TRBJ2-3; D is unresolved. Deletions cut 3 bases from V and 1 base from J, with 11 bases between. The CDR3 extends over 15 amino acids. CDR1 is ENHRY and CDR2 is SYGVKD in the germline V gene. CDR3 residues: CAISDTVGGTDTQYF. The CDR3 DNA reads as TGTGCCATCAGTGACACGGTTGGCGGCACAGATACGCAGTATTTT.

The V and J genes are TRBV19 and TRBJ2-7, with 15 positions matching TRBD2. Germline V gene sequence: CDR1 LNHDA, CDR2 SQIVND (reference sequence). Losses at the gene ends were 6 bases for V and 1 base for J; bases not matched to a gene: 1. The CDR3 is 15 residues long. As DNA, the CDR3 is TGTGCCAGTAGAGGGACTAGCGGGGGGTCCTACGAGCAGTACTTC. Protein product: CASRGTSGGSYEQYF.

This clone has only a few counts. This chain uses TRBV29-1 with TRBJ2-3; D gene uncertain. The V end lost 4 bases, the J end lost 2 bases, and 7 bases lay between the germline ends. CDR1 and CDR2 from the germline V gene are SQVTM and ANQGSEA. This CDR3 spans 12 amino acids. DNA of the CDR3: TGCAGCGTTGTGGGCTCCACAGATACGCAGTATTTT. Amino acids: CSVVGSTDTQYF.

Only a few counts were recorded for this clone. V usage is TRBV7-2 and J usage is TRBJ2-7; D may be TRBD2 (7 bases). The V and J ends lost 5 bases and 4 bases respectively, with 21 bases between them. CDR1 and CDR2 (germline): SGHTA, FQGNSA. The CDR3 runs 16 residues. The CDR3 loop reads CASSRTGGGAGYEQYF. The CDR3 nucleotides read TGTGCCAGCAGCCGCACCGGTGGGGGGGCGGGTTACGAGCAGTACTTC.

This clone was recorded a few times. The chain uses TRBV6-5 and TRBJ2-7; D is ambiguous. With 6 bases removed from V and 4 bases from J, the gap between germline ends came to 7 bases. This CDR3 comprises 11 residues. Germline loops: CDR1 MNHEY, CDR2 SVGAGI. CDR3 DNA sequence: TGTGCCAGCAGACAGACGTACGAGCAGTACTTC. Its protein is CASRQTYEQYF.

The chain has TRBV29-1 and TRBJ1-1, with 9 bases aligning to TRBD1. The CDR3 is 15 residues long. After removal of 5 bases from V and 6 bases from J, the junction contained 13 bases not matched to a gene. Germline V lookup: CDR1 SQVTM, CDR2 ANQGSEA. CDR3 in amino acids: CSVTEQGAGFSEAFF. CDR3 DNA sequence: TGCAGCGTTACTGAACAGGGGGCCGGTTTTTCTGAAGCTTTCTTT.

This clone has a handful of counts. The chain recombines TRBV4-2 with TRBJ2-2, with 7 bases matching TRBD1. The V segment lost 5 bases and the J segment 2 bases; nucleotides outside the gene matches: 11. The germline CDR1 and CDR2 sequences are LGHNA and YNFKEQ. The CDR3 is 17 residues long. As DNA, the CDR3 is TGTGCCAGCAGCTCAAGATTAGGGGACAGTAACACCGGGGAGCTGTTTTTT. This translates into CASSSRLGDSNTGELFF.